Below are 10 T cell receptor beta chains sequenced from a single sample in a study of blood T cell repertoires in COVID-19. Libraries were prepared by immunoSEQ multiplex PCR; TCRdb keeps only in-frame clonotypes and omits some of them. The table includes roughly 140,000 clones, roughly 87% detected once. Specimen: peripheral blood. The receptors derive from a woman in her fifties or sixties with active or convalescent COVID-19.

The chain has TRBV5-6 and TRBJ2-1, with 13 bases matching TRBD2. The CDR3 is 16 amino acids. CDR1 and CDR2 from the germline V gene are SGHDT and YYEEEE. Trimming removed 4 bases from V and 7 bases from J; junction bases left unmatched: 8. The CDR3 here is CASSILLAGGQNEQFF. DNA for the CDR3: TGTGCCAGCAGCATTCTACTAGCGGGGGGGCAAAATGAGCAGTTCTTC.

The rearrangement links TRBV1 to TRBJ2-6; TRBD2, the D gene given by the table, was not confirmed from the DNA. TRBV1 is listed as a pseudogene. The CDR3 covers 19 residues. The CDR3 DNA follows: TGCACCAGCAGCCAAGAGTCCAGCGGTAAGTCAACTGGGGCCAACGTCCTGACTTTC. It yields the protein CTSSQESSGKSTGANVLTF.

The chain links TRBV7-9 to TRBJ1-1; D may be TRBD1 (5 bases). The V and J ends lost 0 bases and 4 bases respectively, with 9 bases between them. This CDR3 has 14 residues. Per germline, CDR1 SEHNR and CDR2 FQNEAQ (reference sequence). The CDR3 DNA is TGTGCCAGCAGCTTAGCGCAGGGTATCACTGAAGCTTTCTTT. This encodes CASSLAQGITEAFF.

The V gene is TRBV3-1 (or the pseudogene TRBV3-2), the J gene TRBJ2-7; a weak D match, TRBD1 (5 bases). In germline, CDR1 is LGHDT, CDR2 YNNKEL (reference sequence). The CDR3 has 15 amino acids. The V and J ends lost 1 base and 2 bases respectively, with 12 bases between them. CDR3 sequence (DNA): TGTGCCAGCAGCCAAGCCTTGCAGGGCCCCTACGAGCAGTACTTC. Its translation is CASSQALQGPYEQYF.

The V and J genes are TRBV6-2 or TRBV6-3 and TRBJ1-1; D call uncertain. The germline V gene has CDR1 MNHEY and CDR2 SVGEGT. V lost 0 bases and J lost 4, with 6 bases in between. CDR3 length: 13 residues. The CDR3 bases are TGTGCCAGCAGTTACTCAGTCGGCACTGAAGCTTTCTTT. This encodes CASSYSVGTEAFF.

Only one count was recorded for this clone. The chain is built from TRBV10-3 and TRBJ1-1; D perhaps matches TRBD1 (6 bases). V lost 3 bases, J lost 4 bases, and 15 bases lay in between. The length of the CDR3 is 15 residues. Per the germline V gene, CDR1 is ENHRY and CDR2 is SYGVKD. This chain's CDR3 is CAISDLQGSVTEAFF. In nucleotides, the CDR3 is TGTGCCATCAGTGACCTCCAGGGGTCGGTCACTGAAGCTTTCTTT.

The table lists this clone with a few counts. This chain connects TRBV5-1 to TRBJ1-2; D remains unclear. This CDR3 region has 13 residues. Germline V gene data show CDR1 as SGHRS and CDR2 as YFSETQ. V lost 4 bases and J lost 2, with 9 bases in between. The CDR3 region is CASSNPRNYGYTF. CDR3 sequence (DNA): TGCGCCAGCAGCAATCCGAGGAACTATGGCTACACCTTC.

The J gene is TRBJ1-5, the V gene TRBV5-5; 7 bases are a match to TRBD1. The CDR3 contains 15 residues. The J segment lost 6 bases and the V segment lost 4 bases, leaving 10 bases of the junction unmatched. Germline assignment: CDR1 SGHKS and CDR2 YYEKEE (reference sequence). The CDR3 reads CASSGETGKSQPQHF. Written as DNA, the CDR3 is TGTGCCAGCAGCGGAGAGACAGGGAAGAGTCAGCCCCAGCATTTT.

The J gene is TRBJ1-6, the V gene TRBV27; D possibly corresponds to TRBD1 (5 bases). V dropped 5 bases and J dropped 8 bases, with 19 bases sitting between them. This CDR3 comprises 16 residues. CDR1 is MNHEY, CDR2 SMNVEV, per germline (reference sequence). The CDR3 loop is CASSPEQGRAYSPLHF. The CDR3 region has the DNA TGTGCCAGCAGTCCCGAGCAGGGTAGGGCATATTCACCCCTCCACTTT.

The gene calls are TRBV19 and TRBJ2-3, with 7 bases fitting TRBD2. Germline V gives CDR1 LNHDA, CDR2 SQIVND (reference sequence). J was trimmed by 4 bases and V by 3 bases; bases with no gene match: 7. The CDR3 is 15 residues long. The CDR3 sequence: CASSILRGRPDTQYF. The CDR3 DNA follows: TGTGCCAGTAGTATTTTGCGGGGGAGGCCAGATACGCAGTATTTT.